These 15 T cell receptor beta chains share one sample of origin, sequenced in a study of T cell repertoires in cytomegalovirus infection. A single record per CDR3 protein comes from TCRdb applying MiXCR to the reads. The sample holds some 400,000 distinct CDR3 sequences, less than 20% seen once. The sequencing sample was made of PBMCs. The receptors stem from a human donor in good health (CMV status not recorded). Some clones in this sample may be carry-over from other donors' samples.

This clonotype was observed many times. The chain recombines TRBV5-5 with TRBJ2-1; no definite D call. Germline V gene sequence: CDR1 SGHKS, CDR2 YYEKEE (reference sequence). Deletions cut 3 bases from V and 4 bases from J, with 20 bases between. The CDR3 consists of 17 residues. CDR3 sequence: CASSSDSGETIYNEQFF. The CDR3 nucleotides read TGTGCCAGCAGCTCCGATAGTGGGGAAACCATATACAATGAGCAGTTCTTC.

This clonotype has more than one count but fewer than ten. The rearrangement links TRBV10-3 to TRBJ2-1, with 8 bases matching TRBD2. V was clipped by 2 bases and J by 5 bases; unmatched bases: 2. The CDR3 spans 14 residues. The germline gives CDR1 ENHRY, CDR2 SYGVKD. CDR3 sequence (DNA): TGTGCCATCAGTGAGACTAGCGGAAACAATGAGCAGTTCTTC. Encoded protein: CAISETSGNNEQFF.

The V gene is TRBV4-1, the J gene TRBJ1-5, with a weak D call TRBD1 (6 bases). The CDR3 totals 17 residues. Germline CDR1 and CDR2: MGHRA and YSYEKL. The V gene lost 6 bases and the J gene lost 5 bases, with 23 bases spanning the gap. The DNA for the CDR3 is TGCGCCAGCAGTCGAGGGGGGGGGGGGAAGGGGGATCAGCCCCAGCATTTT. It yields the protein CASSRGGGGKGDQPQHF.

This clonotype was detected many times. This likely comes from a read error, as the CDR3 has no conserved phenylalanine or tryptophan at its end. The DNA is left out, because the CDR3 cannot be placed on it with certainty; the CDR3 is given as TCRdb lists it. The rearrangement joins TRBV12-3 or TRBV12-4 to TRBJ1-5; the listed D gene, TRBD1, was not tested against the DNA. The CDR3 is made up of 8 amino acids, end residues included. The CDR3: CAMPETRG.

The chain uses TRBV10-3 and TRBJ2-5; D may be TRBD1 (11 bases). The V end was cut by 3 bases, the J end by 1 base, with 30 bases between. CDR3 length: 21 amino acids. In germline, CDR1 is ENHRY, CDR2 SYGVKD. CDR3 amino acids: CAISEGQGAVDSGRLQETQYF. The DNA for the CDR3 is TGTGCCATCAGTGAAGGACAGGGGGCGGTGGATAGCGGGAGGCTCCAAGAGACCCAGTACTTC.

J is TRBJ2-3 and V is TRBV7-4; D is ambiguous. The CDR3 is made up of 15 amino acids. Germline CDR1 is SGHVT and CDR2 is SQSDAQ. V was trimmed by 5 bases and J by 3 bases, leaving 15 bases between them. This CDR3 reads CASSPPKGDTDTQYF. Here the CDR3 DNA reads TGTGCCAGCAGCCCCCCCAAAGGAGATACAGATACGCAGTATTTT. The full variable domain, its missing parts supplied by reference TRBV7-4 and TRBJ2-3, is GAGVSQSPRYKVAKRGRDVALRCDSISGHVTLYWYRQTLGQGSEVLTYSQSDAQRDKSGRPSGRFSAERPERSVSTLKIQRTEQGDSAVYLCASSPPKGDTDTQYFGPGTRLTVL.

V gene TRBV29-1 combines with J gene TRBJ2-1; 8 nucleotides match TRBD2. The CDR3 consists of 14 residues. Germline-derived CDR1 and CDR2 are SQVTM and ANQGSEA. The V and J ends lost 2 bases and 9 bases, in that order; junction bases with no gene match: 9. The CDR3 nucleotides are TGCAGCGTTGAAACCCAGCGGGAGTTAGTTGAGCAGTTCTTC. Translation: CSVETQRELVEQFF.

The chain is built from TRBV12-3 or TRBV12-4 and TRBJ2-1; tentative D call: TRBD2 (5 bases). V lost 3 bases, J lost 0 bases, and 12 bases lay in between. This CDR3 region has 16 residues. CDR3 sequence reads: CASSLIADSSYNEQFF. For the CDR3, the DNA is TGTGCCAGCAGTTTGATTGCGGACTCCTCCTACAATGAGCAGTTCTTC.

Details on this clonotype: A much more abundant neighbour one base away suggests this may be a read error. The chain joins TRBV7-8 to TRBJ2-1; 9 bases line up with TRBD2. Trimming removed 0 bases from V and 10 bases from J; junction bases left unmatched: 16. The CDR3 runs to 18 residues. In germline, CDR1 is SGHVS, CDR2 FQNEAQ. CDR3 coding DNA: TGTGCCAGCAGCTTAGCGTGCAGGACTAGCGCCCTTCTAGACGAGCAGTTCTTC. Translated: CASSLACRTSALLDEQFF.

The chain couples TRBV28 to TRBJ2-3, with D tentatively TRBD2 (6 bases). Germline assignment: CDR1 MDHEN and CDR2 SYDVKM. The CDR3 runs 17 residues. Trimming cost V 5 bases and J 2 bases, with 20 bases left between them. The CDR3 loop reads CASSHSGIAVLTDTQYF. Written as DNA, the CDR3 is TGTGCCAGCAGTCACTCGGGAATAGCGGTTCTCACAGATACGCAGTATTTT. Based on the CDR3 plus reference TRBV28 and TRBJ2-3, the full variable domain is DVKVTQSSRYLVKRTGEKVFLECVQDMDHENMFWYRQDPGLGLRLIYFSYDVKMKEKGDIPEGYSVSREKKERFSLILESASTNQTSMYLCASSHSGIAVLTDTQYFGPGTRLTVL.

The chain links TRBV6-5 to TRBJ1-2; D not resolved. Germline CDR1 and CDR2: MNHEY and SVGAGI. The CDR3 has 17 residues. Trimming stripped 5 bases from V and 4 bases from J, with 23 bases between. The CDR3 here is CASSRRGPVQSGYGYTF. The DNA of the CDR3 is TGTGCCAGCAGTAGACGAGGACCCGTACAGTCGGGCTATGGCTACACCTTC.

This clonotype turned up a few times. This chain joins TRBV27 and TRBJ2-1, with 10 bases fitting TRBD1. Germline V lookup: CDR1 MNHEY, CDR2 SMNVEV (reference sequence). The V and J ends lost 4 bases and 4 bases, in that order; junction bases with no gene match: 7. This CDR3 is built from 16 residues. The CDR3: CASSWSGTGVYNEQFF. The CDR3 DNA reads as TGTGCCAGCAGTTGGTCGGGGACAGGGGTGTACAATGAGCAGTTCTTC.

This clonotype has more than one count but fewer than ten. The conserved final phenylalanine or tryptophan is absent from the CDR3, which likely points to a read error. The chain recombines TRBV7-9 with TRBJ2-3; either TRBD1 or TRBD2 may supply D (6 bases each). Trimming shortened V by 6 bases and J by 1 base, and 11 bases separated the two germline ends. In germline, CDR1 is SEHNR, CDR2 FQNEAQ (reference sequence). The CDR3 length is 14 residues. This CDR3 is CASRGGTGTDTQYS. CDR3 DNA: TGTGCCAGCAGAGGGGGGACGGGCACAGATACGCAGTATTCT.

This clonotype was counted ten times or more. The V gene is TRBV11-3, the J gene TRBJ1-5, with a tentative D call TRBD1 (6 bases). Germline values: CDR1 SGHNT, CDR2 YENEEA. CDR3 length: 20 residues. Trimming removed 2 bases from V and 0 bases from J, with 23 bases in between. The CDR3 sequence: CASSLRNRTESRYSNQPQHF. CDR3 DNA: TGTGCCAGCAGCTTACGTAATAGGACAGAAAGCCGGTATAGCAATCAGCCCCAGCATTTT.

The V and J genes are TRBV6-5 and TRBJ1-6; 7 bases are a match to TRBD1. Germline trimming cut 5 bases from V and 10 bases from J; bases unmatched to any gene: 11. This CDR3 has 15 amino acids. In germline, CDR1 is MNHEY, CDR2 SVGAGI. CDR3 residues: CASSTTGTATSPLHF. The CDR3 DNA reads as TGTGCCAGCAGTACTACCGGGACAGCGACCTCACCCCTCCACTTT.